This T cell receptor beta chain is from a study of response to subunit inactivated influenza vaccine. Study findings and constraints: It was the authors' suggestion that each seasonal influenza vaccination recruits few new T cells.

Using its own MiXCR run on the RT-PCR reads, TCRdb lists one record per CDR3 protein. In the table there are hundreds of thousands of distinct CDR3 sequences, approximately 7.1% of which are singletons. About this clonotype: The antigen is not known.

This sample comprised PBMCs from blood, obtained 23 months after vaccination. This TCR derives from a man between 50 and 75 years old who received an inactivated influenza vaccine.

For the CDR3, the DNA is TGTGCCAGCAGTTATGGGTATGTCGTCGTTTCGCGCACAGATACGCAGTATTTT. Translated, it gives CASSYGYVVVSRTDTQYF. The chain couples TRBV6-2 or TRBV6-3 to TRBJ2-3; D is unclear. There are 18 residues in the CDR3. Germline-derived CDR1 and CDR2 are MNHEY and SVGEGT. V was clipped by 3 bases and J by 1 base, with 20 bases between them.